These 16 T cell receptor beta chains share one sample of origin, sequenced in a study of CD4 T cells in relation to SARS-CoV-2 and coronaviruses. Data came from immunoSEQ multiplex PCR; TCRdb stores just in-frame clones and leaves some out. The table shows around 41,000 clones, with approximately 87% occurring only once. These receptors' antigens are unknown. Material for sequencing was naive CD4+ T cells from PBMCs, cultured in vitro. Specified subset: naive CD4+ T cells isolated by negative enrichment. Every receptor here comes from an adult with COVID-19.

The chain carries TRBV2 and TRBJ2-7, with D possibly TRBD1 on 6 matching bases. V lost 8 bases and J lost 3, with 20 bases in between. Germline V CDR1 and CDR2: SNHLY, FYNNEI. CDR3 length: 15 residues. CDR3: CASGPWAGVIYEQYF. The CDR3 DNA follows: TGTGCCAGCGGGCCCTGGGCAGGGGTCATCTACGAGCAGTACTTC.

V is TRBV7-3 and J is TRBJ2-2; weak D call: TRBD2 (6 bases). V lost 2 bases and J lost 3, with 10 bases in between. The CDR3 extends over 15 amino acids. CDR1 and CDR2 (germline): SGHTA, FQGTGA. CDR3 sequence (DNA): TGTGCCAGCAGCTTAGGGGGGTGGGACACCGGGGAGCTGTTTTTT. Translation gives CASSLGGWDTGELFF.

The genes are TRBV14 and TRBJ2-2; D uncertain. The germline CDR1 and CDR2 sequences are SGHDN and FVKESK. The CDR3 contains 15 residues. V lost 2 bases and J 0 bases, leaving 7 bases between the germline ends. In DNA form, the CDR3 reads TGTGCCAGCAGCCAATGGATGGCGAACACCGGGGAGCTGTTTTTT. It specifies CASSQWMANTGELFF. Together with reference TRBV14 and TRBJ2-2, the CDR3 gives the full variable domain: EAGVTQFPSHSVIEKGQTVTLRCDPISGHDNLYWYRRVMGKEIKFLLHFVKESKQDESGMPNNRFLAERTGGTYSTLKVQPAELEDSGVYFCASSQWMANTGELFFGEGSRLTVL.

CDR3 in amino acids: CASSEYGWREGRYEQFF. The CDR3 nucleotides are TGTGCCAGCAGTGAATATGGGTGGAGGGAGGGCCGCTATGAGCAGTTCTTC. The V gene is TRBV25-1, the J gene TRBJ2-1; TRBD2 matches 7 bases. The CDR3 contains 17 residues. Germline values: CDR1 MGHDK, CDR2 SYGVNS. V was pared by 0 bases and J by 8 bases, with 13 bases of the junction left unmatched.

This rearrangement joins TRBV6-6 to TRBJ1-3; D is undetermined. CDR1 is MNHNY and CDR2 is SVGAGI in the germline V gene (reference sequence). Between the trimmed V and J ends, which lost 7 bases and 4 bases, there was a span of 11 bases. The CDR3 loop spans 13 amino acids. The CDR3 DNA follows: TGTGCCAGCATCAAGGCGCTCGGAAACACCATATATTTT. This codes for CASIKALGNTIYF.

The chain recombines TRBV7-9 with TRBJ2-3; 13 nucleotides line up with TRBD2. The trim removed 3 bases at V and 3 bases at J, leaving 6 bases unmatched. Germline CDR1 SEHNR, CDR2 FQNEAQ (reference sequence). The CDR3 spans 17 residues. The CDR3: CASSFEGLAGVTDTQYF. Written as DNA, the CDR3 is TGTGCCAGCAGCTTCGAAGGACTAGCGGGAGTTACAGATACGCAGTATTTT.

The chain employs TRBV7-9 and TRBJ2-3; TRBD2 matches at 15 bases. V dropped 5 bases and J dropped 3; count of bases not matched to a gene: 3. The CDR3 has 16 residues. Germline CDR1 SEHNR, CDR2 FQNEAQ (reference sequence). CDR3 region: CASSEGLAGGTDTQYF. The CDR3, as DNA: TGTGCCAGCAGCGAGGGACTAGCGGGAGGAACAGATACGCAGTATTTT.

The chain has TRBV4-1 and TRBJ2-5, with 11 nucleotides matching TRBD2. V gave up 0 bases and J gave up 5 bases; unmatched junction bases: 14. The CDR3 is 19 residues long. In germline, CDR1 is MGHRA, CDR2 YSYEKL. This CDR3 is CASSQERGFSGRAWETQYF. The CDR3 DNA reads TGCGCCAGCAGCCAAGAGAGGGGGTTTAGCGGGAGGGCCTGGGAGACCCAGTACTTC.

In DNA form, the CDR3 reads TGTGCCAGCAGTTACGAGGCTAGCGGGAGTACAGATACGCAGTATTTT. This gives the protein CASSYEASGSTDTQYF. The chain joins TRBV6-2 or TRBV6-3 to TRBJ2-3; 10 nucleotides match TRBD2. Trimming at V came to 2 bases and at J to 3 bases, leaving 5 bases not matched to a gene. CDR3 length: 16 amino acids. Germline values: CDR1 MNHEY, CDR2 SVGEGT.

The rearrangement links TRBV6-5 to TRBJ2-5, with TRBD1 matching 9 bases. The germline V gene encodes CDR1 MNHEY and CDR2 SVGAGI. With V trimmed by 6 bases and J by 5 bases, 4 bases remained unmatched. CDR3 size: 13 residues. In DNA, the CDR3 is TGTGCCAGCAGCGGGACAGGGCGGGAGACCCAGTACTTC. Translation: CASSGTGRETQYF.

This clone was observed once. The CDR3 loop is CASSSRIADSTDTQYF. The CDR3 coding sequence is TGCGCCAGCAGTTCTCGGATAGCGGATAGCACAGATACGCAGTATTTT. The rearrangement uses TRBV5-1 and TRBJ2-3; maybe TRBD2 (6 bases). V gave up 5 bases and J gave up 0 bases, with 16 bases separating them. The CDR3 is made up of 16 amino acids. CDR1 is SGHRS, CDR2 YFSETQ, per germline.

The chain links TRBV30 to TRBJ2-5, with 8 positions matching TRBD2. The CDR3 length is 13 residues. CDR1 is GTSNPN and CDR2 is SVGIG in the germline V gene (reference sequence). Losses at the gene ends were 3 bases for V and 1 base for J; bases not matched to a gene: 1. The CDR3 here is CAWRTSGQETQYF. The CDR3, as DNA: TGTGCCTGGAGAACTAGCGGCCAAGAGACCCAGTACTTC. Based on the CDR3 plus reference TRBV30 and TRBJ2-5, the full variable domain is SQTIHQWPATLVQPVGSPLSLECTVEGTSNPNLYWYRQAAGRGLQLLFYSVGIGQISSEVPQNLSASRPQDRQFILSSKKLLLSDSGFYLCAWRTSGQETQYFGPGTRLLVL.

The rearrangement links TRBV24-1 to TRBJ2-7; D possibly corresponds to TRBD1 (6 bases). V shed 4 bases and J shed 6 bases, with 18 bases lying between them. This CDR3 is built from 15 residues. Germline lookup yields CDR1 KGHDR and CDR2 SFDVKD. The CDR3 is CATSDPGQKRGEQYF. The CDR3 DNA sequence: TGTGCCACCAGTGACCCGGGACAAAAGAGGGGCGAGCAGTACTTC.

The gene calls are TRBV3-1 (or the pseudogene TRBV3-2) and TRBJ2-3, with 8 bases matching TRBD2. CDR1 is LGHDT, CDR2 YNNKEL, per germline (reference sequence). V lost 0 bases, J lost 5 bases, and 10 bases stayed unmatched. CDR3 length: 17 amino acids. CDR3 region: CASSQEGSGRGGDTQYF. CDR3 in DNA: TGTGCCAGCAGCCAAGAGGGAAGCGGGAGAGGGGGAGATACGCAGTATTTT.

This chain links TRBV12-2 with TRBJ2-7; TRBD2, the table's D call, lacks a check against the DNA. TRBV12-2 is classified as a pseudogene. The CDR3 is 18 residues long. The CDR3 nucleotides are TGTGCAAGTCGCTTAGGATACACTAGCGGGAGGGTCCCCTACGAGCAGTACTTC. Protein product: CASRLGYTSGRVPYEQYF.

The rearrangement joins TRBV11-2 to TRBJ2-1; 14 bases line up with TRBD2. Germline CDR1 and CDR2: SGHAT and FQNNGV. The CDR3 consists of 16 residues. V lost 5 bases, J lost 8 bases, and 8 bases stayed unmatched. In DNA, the CDR3 is TGTGCCAGCAGCCCAGGGACTAGCGGGAGTTTCCATGAGCAGTTCTTC. Protein sequence: CASSPGTSGSFHEQFF.